This T cell receptor (beta chain) was obtained from a study of T cells in Graves' hyperthyroidism and ophthalmopathy (dated by TCRdb to the late 2010s). Turning to the overall study: Peripheral blood was sampled at the time of initial diagnosis, prior to any treatment. In addition, the study compared T-cell repertoires in thyroid tissue and in blood from several Graves' hyperthyroidism patients. TCR Vbeta CDR3 sequencing of around 130 peripheral blood samples (43 ophthalmopathy, around 80 hyperthyroidism and around 17 progressor patients) is reported in the paper. To identify distinguishing TCR V-J signatures, a discovery cohort of 90 to 100 patients was used, comprising fewer than 45 with Graves' ophthalmopathy and around 60 with stable Graves' hyperthyroidism. The approximately 100 discovery patients were divided at random into training and test sets in a 7:3 ratio. Prospective prediction of ophthalmopathy was tested in an independent validation cohort consisting of 18 hyperthyroidism patients and 15 to 17 patients who later progressed to ophthalmopathy. After sampling, hyperthyroidism patients received methimazole starting at 30 mg daily, and ophthalmopathy patients received high-dose intravenous methylprednisolone.

Overall results and qualifications from the work: In validation, progression to ophthalmopathy was predicted by the model with roughly 71% sensitivity and under 85% specificity, a median of about 6.4 months before onset. No statistical method was used to set the sample size in advance, and investigators knew the group allocation. Ophthalmopathy was separated from stable hyperthyroidism by a 13 V-J signature model, with 85% to 90% sensitivity and approximately 81% specificity obtained in cross-validation and 80%/75% obtained in testing. Blood samples also contained most of the expanded thyroid clonotypes (frequency above 0.001), which suggests that blood repertoires may reflect thyroid immune responses.

Amplification of TCR beta CDR3 regions was carried out from RNA transcripts. The first round of RT-PCR for the TCR CDR3 was performed with the HTBI primer set and the Qiagen OneStep RT-PCR kit. The libraries were constructed in a second round of multiplex PCR and then size-selected and purified. Sequencing of the libraries was done on an Illumina HiSeq2000 using paired-end 100 bp reads. From the authors' description of their analysis: Raw data were processed with SOAPnuke, discarding reads with adapters, uncalled bases, mean Phred below 15, or no exact constant-primer or identifier match. COPE v1.2.5 was used to merge the high-quality paired reads, and each unique nucleotide sequence was defined as a clonotype. Clonotypes were aligned to IMGT TRBV, TRBD and TRBJ reference segments using MiTCR v1.1. Analysis was restricted to V-J combinations with a frequency above 0.0001, which covered roughly 99% of repertoires. The TCS score was defined as F50 (clonal expansion) divided by E x V (chaos), with BLOSUM62-based TCRdist calculated between CDR3 peptides within each V-J. Welch's t-statistics and random forest reduced several hundred V-J features to roughly 13, which were used in a naive Bayes classifier (R e1071). The public reads were reanalyzed by TCRdb: fastp trimming at Q25, MiXCR alignment, in-frame beta chains only. Every entry covers one CDR3 protein and lists the most common genes and DNA from its rows. These V and J calls originate from TCRdb's pipeline instead of the authors' own analysis. The sample records 340,000 or so distinct CDR3 sequences, 15% to 20% of which are singletons. The biggest ten clones account for approximately 49% of the sample.

This clonotype was counted between two and nine times. No cognate antigen has been identified for it. Base qualities are not provided; no much larger clone lies one nucleotide away. Graves' hyperthyroidism was defined as stable when no progression to ophthalmopathy occurred over 18 months of follow-up. The hyperthyroidism patients were between 18 and 65 years old and newly diagnosed, with a disease duration of less than 2 months. Exclusion was applied to patients with uncontrolled infections, other autoimmune diseases, pregnancy or lactation. Clinical symptoms, serum thyroxine and TRAb, thyroid ultrasound, and orbital computed tomography formed the basis for the diagnoses. PBMCs were separated from approximately 10 ml of fresh peripheral blood using Ficoll-Paque density gradient centrifugation. Total RNA was extracted with Trizol reagent, and quality was checked on an Agilent 2100 Bioanalyzer. The source of this sequence is a woman aged 50 to 65 with Graves' hyperthyroidism. Sequencing was done on a sample of blood.

The sequence in DNA is TGTGCCAGCTCACCACACAGGCGGTCTAATTCACCCCTCCACTTT. The encoded protein is CASSPHRRSNSPLHF. The sequence is built from TRBV18 and TRBJ1-6; TRBD1 could be the D gene, as 5 bases match. The germline ends are 10 bases apart after V is trimmed by 1 base and J by 6 bases. Taken from cysteine to phenylalanine, the CDR3 has 15 residues. Only the CDR3 DNA is retained, 45 bases long and in frame from the first base. In the germline V gene, CDR1 corresponds to KGHSH and CDR2 to LQKENI.